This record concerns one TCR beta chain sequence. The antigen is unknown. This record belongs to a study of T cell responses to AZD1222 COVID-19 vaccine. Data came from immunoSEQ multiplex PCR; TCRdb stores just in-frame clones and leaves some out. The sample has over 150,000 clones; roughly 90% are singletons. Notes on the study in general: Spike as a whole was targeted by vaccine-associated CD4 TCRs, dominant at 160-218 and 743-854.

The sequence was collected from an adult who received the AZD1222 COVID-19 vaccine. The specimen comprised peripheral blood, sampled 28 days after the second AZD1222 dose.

In nucleotides, the CDR3 is TGTGCCAGCAGCCCCCCGGGCCCCGGACAACGGGGTTCACCCCTCCACTTT. This sequence encodes CASSPPGPGQRGSPLHF. This chain links TRBV11-2 with TRBJ1-6; D is possibly TRBD1 (5 bases). This CDR3 contains 17 residues. V shed 5 bases and J shed 9 bases, with 23 bases lying between them. In germline, CDR1 is SGHAT, CDR2 FQNNGV.